These 12 T cell receptor beta chains came from one sample sequenced in a study of T-cell reconstitution after alpha-beta-depleted transplantation in children. Preparation of the TCRbeta library involved a method that used unique molecular identifiers. TCRdb called the PCR reads again in MiXCR, with one record for every CDR3 protein. This table has roughly 500,000 distinct CDR3 sequences, around a third appearing once. This specimen consisted of PBMCs from the stem cell graft donor, obtained from the stem cell graft. These receptors originate from a human donor who donated a stem cell graft to a child with aplastic anemia.

The chain joins TRBV6-4 to TRBJ2-2; 8 bases are a match to TRBD2. This CDR3 comprises 15 residues. Germline CDR1 and CDR2: MRHNA and SNTAGT. J gave up 3 bases and V 4 bases, and 4 bases lay outside the gene matches. The CDR3: CASSVSGMDTGELFF. The CDR3 DNA is TGTGCCAGCAGTGTTAGCGGGATGGACACCGGGGAGCTGTTTTTT.

The gene calls are TRBV25-1 and TRBJ1-1; D is undetermined. The germline V gene encodes CDR1 MGHDK and CDR2 SYGVNS. The CDR3 contains 12 residues. V shed 8 bases and J shed 5 bases, with 12 bases lying between them. The CDR3 here is CASRLLQTEAFF. The CDR3 DNA reads as TGTGCCAGCCGCCTCCTACAGACTGAAGCTTTCTTT.

This rearrangement joins TRBV29-1 to TRBJ2-2, with 9 bases matching TRBD1. Germline V gene data show CDR1 as SQVTM and CDR2 as ANQGSEA. The CDR3 spans 14 residues. V was pared by 7 bases and J by 5 bases, with 8 bases of the junction left unmatched. DNA of the CDR3: TGCAGCGCACAGGGGGCGTTTAGAACCGGGGAGCTGTTTTTT. Its translation is CSAQGAFRTGELFF.

V gene TRBV6-5 combines with J gene TRBJ2-1; 9 bases are a match to TRBD2. The CDR3 covers 15 residues. The germline V gene encodes CDR1 MNHEY and CDR2 SVGAGI. The V segment lost 2 bases and the J segment 9 bases; nucleotides outside the gene matches: 8. The CDR3 DNA is TGTGCCAGCAGTTACAGGACCGGGACTAGCAGTGAGCAGTTCTTC. It specifies CASSYRTGTSSEQFF.

This clonotype was seen only a few times. This sequence joins TRBV7-2 and TRBJ2-1; D is unclear. Germline values: CDR1 SGHTA, CDR2 FQGNSA. Between the trimmed V and J ends, which lost 4 bases and 7 bases, there was a span of 8 bases. The CDR3 sequence is 12 residues long. DNA for the CDR3: TGTGCCAGCAGCTCATACCGGAATGAGCAGTTCTTC. This translates into CASSSYRNEQFF.

This clonotype was detected a few times. This rearrangement joins TRBV7-8 to TRBJ1-1; no clear D. Germline CDR1 is SGHVS and CDR2 is FQNEAQ. V shed 2 bases and J shed 4 bases, with 8 bases lying between them. This CDR3 is built from 13 residues. The CDR3 sequence is CASSLRAATEAFF. CDR3 DNA sequence: TGTGCCAGCAGCTTACGGGCAGCCACTGAAGCTTTCTTT. Looking up the rest from reference TRBV7-8 and TRBJ1-1 gives the full variable domain: GAGVSQSPRYKVAKRGQDVALRCDPISGHVSLFWYQQALGQGPEFLTYFQNEAQLDKSGLPSDRFFAERPEGSVSTLKIQRTQQEDSAVYLCASSLRAATEAFFGQGTRLTVV.

This clonotype was seen a few times. The chain uses TRBV6-6 and TRBJ2-5; D gene unclear. The length of the CDR3 is 11 residues. Trimming stripped 6 bases from V and 5 bases from J, with 7 bases between. Germline V CDR1 and CDR2: MNHNY, SVGAGI (reference sequence). This CDR3 reads CASRETETQYF. The CDR3 bases are TGTGCCAGCAGGGAAACGGAGACCCAGTACTTC.

The chain carries TRBV12-3 or TRBV12-4 and TRBJ1-1; the match to TRBD1 covers 9 bases. V trimming: 1 base; J trimming: 0 bases; junction bases outside the gene matches: 6. CDR3 length equals 17 residues. CDR3 coding DNA: TGTGCCAGCAGTTTAGTGGGGACAGGGAGCATGAACACTGAAGCTTTCTTT. Translation gives CASSLVGTGSMNTEAFF.

This clonotype has just a few counts. The chain joins TRBV20-1 to TRBJ1-1; maybe TRBD1 (6 bases). Trimming removed 3 bases at V and 0 bases at J, with 17 bases between. From germline, CDR1 is DFQATT and CDR2 SNEGSKA (reference sequence). The CDR3 runs to 16 residues. CDR3 protein: CSASAGGSTMNTEAFF. The CDR3 region has the DNA TGCAGTGCTAGTGCCGGGGGCTCTACGATGAACACTGAAGCTTTCTTT.

This chain connects TRBV2 to TRBJ1-1; TRBD1 agrees at 7 bases. Germline lookup yields CDR1 SNHLY and CDR2 FYNNEI. The V and J ends lost 7 bases and 3 bases, in that order; junction bases with no gene match: 11. The CDR3 loop spans 15 amino acids. CDR3 bases: TGTGCCAGCACCGGAGTACAGGGGCGGGACACTGAAGCTTTCTTT. This codes for CASTGVQGRDTEAFF.

V and J are TRBV29-1 and TRBJ2-3, with 12 bases aligning to TRBD1. With V trimmed by 3 bases and J by 8 bases, 9 bases remained unmatched. The CDR3 extends over 15 amino acids. Per germline, CDR1 SQVTM and CDR2 ANQGSEA. Here the CDR3 DNA reads TGCAGCGTTGAGCGGGACAGGGGGCCTAGCGGTACGCAGTATTTT. As protein: CSVERDRGPSGTQYF.

This clonotype was seen only a few times. The genes are TRBV30 and TRBJ2-4; the D is unclear. Trimming took 1 base from V and 9 from J, leaving 13 bases between them. Germline loops: CDR1 GTSNPN, CDR2 SVGIG (reference sequence). The CDR3 is 13 residues long. CDR3 in amino acids: CAWSEALAPIQYF. In nucleotides, the CDR3 is TGTGCCTGGAGTGAAGCTTTAGCTCCCATTCAGTACTTC.